The subject of this entry is one T cell receptor (beta chain). This record comes from a study of blood T cell repertoires in COVID-19. Study summary: Both acute and convalescent COVID-19 samples were obtained from the United States, Italy and Spain.

Generated by immunoSEQ multiplex PCR, the TCRdb table keeps only in-frame clones and is missing some. This sample carries about 380,000 clones, more than 75% of them seen once, and the ten largest clones take approximately 1.2%. Participant-reported clinical history was the basis for cohort assignment. With 4 bases clipped from V and 15 bases from J, the junction kept 12 bases outside the gene matches. Germline CDR1 and CDR2: MDHEN and SYDVKM. The CDR3 is made up of 15 amino acids. The chain has TRBV28 and TRBJ2-4, with 13 bases identical to TRBD2. The sequence was collected from a man aged 25 to 45 who had recovered from COVID-19. The material sequenced was PBMCs or T cells enriched from blood (not recorded which). The CDR3 region is CASSSPSSGTSGVYF. The DNA of the CDR3 is TGTGCCAGCAGTTCCCCCTCCTCCGGGACTAGCGGGGTGTACTTC.